A single sample is the source of the 4 T cell receptor beta chains below, sequenced in a study of patients and donors after allogeneic stem cell transplantation. TCRdb independently ran MiXCR on the RT-PCR reads; one entry per CDR3 protein. This repertoire shows hundreds of thousands of distinct CDR3 sequences, roughly 17% found once; its top ten account for around 6.8%. Sequencing input: blood, either unsorted or a sorted T cell fraction (not recorded which). These TCRs come from a human donor who was either an allogeneic HSCT recipient or a stem cell or donor lymphocyte infusion donor (not recorded which). It is not recorded whose cells these are; they may come from a transplant donor.

Only a few counts were recorded for this clonotype. The chain is built from TRBV28 and TRBJ2-2; 12 bases map to TRBD2. CDR1 and CDR2 (germline): MDHEN, SYDVKM. Trimming cost V 6 bases and J 5 bases; bases outside gene matches: 4. This CDR3 has 15 residues. CDR3 in DNA: TGTGCCAGCAGCCCCGGGACTAGCGGGACCGGGGAGCTGTTTTTT. Protein sequence: CASSPGTSGTGELFF.

This chain uses TRBV24-1 with TRBJ2-5; no reliable D call. The V end was cut by 3 bases, the J end by 1 base, with 8 bases between. Germline CDR1 reads KGHDR; CDR2 reads SFDVKD. The CDR3 runs to 14 residues. As DNA, the CDR3 is TGTGCCACCAGTGATCGGTCTTTCCAAGAGACCCAGTACTTC. Protein product: CATSDRSFQETQYF.

The chain links TRBV7-7 to TRBJ2-3, with D perhaps assigned TRBD1 or TRBD2 (5 bases each). Deletions cut 4 bases from V and 6 bases from J, with 14 bases between. The CDR3 spans 14 residues. From germline, CDR1 is SSHAT and CDR2 FNYEAQ (reference sequence). CDR3 nucleotide sequence: TGTGCCAGCAGCTCTGGGACCCCCGGGGATACGCAGTATTTT. This translates into CASSSGTPGDTQYF.

This rearrangement joins TRBV5-6 to TRBJ2-1; TRBD2 aligns across 10 bases. This CDR3 has 17 residues. The V gene end was trimmed by 3 bases and the J gene end by 5 bases; junction bases not matched to a gene: 11. The V gene's germline CDR1 is SGHDT and CDR2 YYEEEE. CDR3 coding DNA: TGTGCCAGCAGCTGGCCCCCTCTAGCGGGGGACCACAATGAGCAGTTCTTC. It encodes CASSWPPLAGDHNEQFF. Drawing the rest from reference TRBV5-6 and TRBJ2-1, the complete variable domain is DAGVTQSPTHLIKTRGQQVTLRCSPKSGHDTVSWYQQALGQGPQFIFQYYEEEERQRGNFPDRFSGHQFPNYSSELNVNALLLGDSALYLCASSWPPLAGDHNEQFFGPGTRLTVL.